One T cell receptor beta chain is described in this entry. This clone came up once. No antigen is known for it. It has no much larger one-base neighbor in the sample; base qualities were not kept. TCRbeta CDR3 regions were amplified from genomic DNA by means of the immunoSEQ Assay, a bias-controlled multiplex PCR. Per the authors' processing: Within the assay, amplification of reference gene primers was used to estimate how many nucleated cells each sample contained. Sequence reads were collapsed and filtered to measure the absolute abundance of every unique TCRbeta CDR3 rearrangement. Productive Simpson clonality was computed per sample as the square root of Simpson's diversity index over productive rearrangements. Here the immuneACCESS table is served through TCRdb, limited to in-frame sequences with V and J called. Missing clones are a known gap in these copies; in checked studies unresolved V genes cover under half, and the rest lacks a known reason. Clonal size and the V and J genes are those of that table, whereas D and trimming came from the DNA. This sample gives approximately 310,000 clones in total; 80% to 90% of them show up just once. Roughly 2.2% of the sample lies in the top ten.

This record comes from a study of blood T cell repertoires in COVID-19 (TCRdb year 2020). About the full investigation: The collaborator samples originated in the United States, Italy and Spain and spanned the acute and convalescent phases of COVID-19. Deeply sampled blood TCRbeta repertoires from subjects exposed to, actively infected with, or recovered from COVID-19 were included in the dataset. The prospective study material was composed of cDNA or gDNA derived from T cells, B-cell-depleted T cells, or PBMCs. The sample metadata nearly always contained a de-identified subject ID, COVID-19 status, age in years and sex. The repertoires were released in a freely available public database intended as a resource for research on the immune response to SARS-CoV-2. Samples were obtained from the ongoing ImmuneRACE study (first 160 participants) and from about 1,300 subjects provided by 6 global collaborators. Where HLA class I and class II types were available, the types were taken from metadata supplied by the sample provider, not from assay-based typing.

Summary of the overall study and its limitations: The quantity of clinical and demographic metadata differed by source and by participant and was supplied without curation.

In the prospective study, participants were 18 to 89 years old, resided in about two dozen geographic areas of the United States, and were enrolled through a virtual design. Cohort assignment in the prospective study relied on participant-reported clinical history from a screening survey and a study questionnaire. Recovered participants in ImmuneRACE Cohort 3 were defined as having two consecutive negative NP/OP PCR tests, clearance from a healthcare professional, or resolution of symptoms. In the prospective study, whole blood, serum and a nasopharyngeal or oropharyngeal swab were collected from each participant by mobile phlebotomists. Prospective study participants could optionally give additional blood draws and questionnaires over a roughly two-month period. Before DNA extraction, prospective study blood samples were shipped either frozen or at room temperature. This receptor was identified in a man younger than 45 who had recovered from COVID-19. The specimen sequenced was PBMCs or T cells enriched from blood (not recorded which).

The CDR3 has the sequence CASSYGLWSNNEQFF. Read as DNA, the sequence is TGTGCCAGCAGTTACGGTCTATGGAGTAACAATGAGCAGTTCTTC. Here the chain combines TRBV6-5 and TRBJ2-1; the D gene cannot be named for sure. From the germline V gene, CDR1 is MNHEY and CDR2 is SVGAGI. Its CDR3 holds 15 amino acids, cysteine through phenylalanine. Only CDR3 DNA remains: 45 bases, in frame from the first base. The junction carries 13 bases between V and J, which are trimmed by 2 bases and 5 bases respectively.